This T cell receptor beta chain emerged from a study of blood T cell repertoires in COVID-19 (dated by TCRdb to about 2020). Study-level background: Samples covering the acute and convalescent phases of COVID-19 were provided by collaborators in the United States, Italy and Spain. The material from the prospective study consisted of cDNA or gDNA derived from T cells, B-cell-depleted T cells, or PBMCs. Deeply sampled blood TCRbeta repertoires from subjects exposed to, actively infected with, or recovered from COVID-19 were included in the dataset. A freely available public database, intended as a resource for researchers studying the immune response to SARS-CoV-2, is where the repertoires were released. The samples were drawn from two sources: the first 160 participants of the ongoing ImmuneRACE study, and over 1,000 subjects contributed by 6 global collaborators. Sample metadata almost always included a de-identified subject ID, COVID-19 status, age in years and sex. Where available, HLA class I and class II types were obtained from metadata supplied by the sample provider rather than from assay-based typing. Results the study describes overall, beyond this receptor: The amount of clinical and demographic metadata varied by source and participant and was provided uncurated.

This clone has a single count. Its antigen specificity is not known. Base quality data are lacking; no much larger clone is found one base away. TCRbeta CDR3 regions were amplified from genomic DNA using the immunoSEQ Assay, a bias-controlled multiplex PCR. In the source study's methods: Nucleated cell counts per sample were estimated from amplification of reference gene primers within the assay. Sequence reads were collapsed and filtered to measure the absolute abundance of every unique TCRbeta CDR3 rearrangement. Productive Simpson clonality was computed per sample as the square root of Simpson's diversity index over productive rearrangements. The clones in this table, taken by TCRdb from immuneACCESS, are in-frame only. Not every clone is retained; where verified, under half of the shortfall comes from an unresolved V gene, and the cause of the rest is unknown. V, J and clone size derive from that table, while D and trimming were established from the DNA sequence. Counted in this sample were about 170,000 clones; approximately 80% of them appeared once. Roughly 8.4% of the sample belongs to the ten largest clones.

The cysteine opens and the phenylalanine closes a CDR3 of 17 amino acids. Only the CDR3 region is kept as DNA, spanning 51 bases read in frame from base 1. The germline V gene provides CDR1 SGHVS and CDR2 FNYEAQ. Trimmed from V: 1 base; trimmed from J: 7 bases; junction bases lacking a gene match: 12. One collaborating source in Seattle enrolled patients during active infection and followed them longitudinally through the course of disease. The collaborating institutions used their own protocols to collect whole blood in K2EDTA tubes. For TCRbeta analysis, collaborators shipped samples in one of three forms: frozen whole blood, isolated PBMCs, or DNA extracted from either of those sample types.

The chain employs TRBV7-6 and TRBJ2-2; TRBD2 fits 7 bases in the junction. Sequencing used peripheral blood. This sequence was found in a woman older than 75 with COVID-19, enrolled during active disease. The CDR3 amino acid sequence is: CASSLERVAGASGELFF. The DNA sequence is TGTGCCAGCAGCTTAGAACGAGTAGCGGGTGCTAGCGGGGAGCTGTTTTTT.